The clone carrying this T cell receptor beta chain turned up a few times. Its cognate antigen is unknown. Germline V gene data show CDR1 as SEHNR and CDR2 as FQNEAQ (reference sequence). V lost 5 bases, J lost 7 bases, and 11 bases stayed unmatched. The CDR3 consists of 17 residues. Every TCR beta cDNA library bore unique molecular identifiers. Each CDR3 protein gets one entry after TCRdb re-called the PCR reads with MiXCR. The profile shows over 700,000 distinct CDR3 sequences, 25% to 30% of them singletons. This specimen belongs to a study of post-analysis software for immune sequencing data. Across the whole study: Some patients lacked subtype; others had relapsing-remitting, secondary progressive or progressive-relapsing disease. Study-wide findings and caveats: Controls showed lower frequencies than patients for five TRBV segments, and TRBV5-6, TRBV5-1 and TRBV20-1 were among these.

This sequence joins TRBV7-9 and TRBJ2-1; TRBD2 aligns across 13 bases. The source of this sequence is a girl between 10 and 17 years old with multiple sclerosis. Sequencing input: blood. The CDR3 loop is CASSPFGLAGVRNEQFF. DNA of the CDR3: TGTGCCAGCAGCCCCTTTGGACTAGCGGGAGTTAGGAATGAGCAGTTCTTC. Full variable domain (remainder filled in from reference TRBV7-9 and TRBJ2-1): DTGVSQNPRHKITKRGQNVTFRCDPISEHNRLYWYRQTLGQGPEFLTYFQNEAQLEKSRLLSDRFSAERPKGSFSTLEIQRTEQGDSAMYLCASSPFGLAGVRNEQFFGPGTRLTVL.